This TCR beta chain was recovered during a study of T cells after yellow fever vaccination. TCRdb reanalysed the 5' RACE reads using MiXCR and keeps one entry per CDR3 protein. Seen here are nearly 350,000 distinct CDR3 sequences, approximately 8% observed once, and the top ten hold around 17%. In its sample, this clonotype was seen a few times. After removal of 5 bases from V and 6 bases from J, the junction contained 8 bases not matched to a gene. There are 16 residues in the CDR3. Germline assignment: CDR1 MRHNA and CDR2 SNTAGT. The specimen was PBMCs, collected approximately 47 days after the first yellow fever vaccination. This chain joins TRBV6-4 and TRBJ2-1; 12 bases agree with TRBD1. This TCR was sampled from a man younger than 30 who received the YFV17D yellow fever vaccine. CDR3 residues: CASSPKQGQGANEQFF. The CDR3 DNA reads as TGTGCCAGCAGTCCCAAACAGGGACAGGGGGCCAATGAGCAGTTCTTC.